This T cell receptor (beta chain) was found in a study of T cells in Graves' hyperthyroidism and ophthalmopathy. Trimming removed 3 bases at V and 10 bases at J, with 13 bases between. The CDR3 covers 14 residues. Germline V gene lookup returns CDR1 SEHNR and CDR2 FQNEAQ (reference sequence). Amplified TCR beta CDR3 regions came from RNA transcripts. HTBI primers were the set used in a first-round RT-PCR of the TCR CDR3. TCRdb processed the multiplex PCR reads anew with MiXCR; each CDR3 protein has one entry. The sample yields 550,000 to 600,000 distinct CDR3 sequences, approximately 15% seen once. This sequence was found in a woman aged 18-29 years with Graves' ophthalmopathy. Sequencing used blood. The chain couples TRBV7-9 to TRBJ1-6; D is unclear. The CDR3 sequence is CASSLADALSPLHF. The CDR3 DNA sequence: TGTGCCAGCAGCTTGGCGGACGCCCTCTCACCCCTCCACTTT.